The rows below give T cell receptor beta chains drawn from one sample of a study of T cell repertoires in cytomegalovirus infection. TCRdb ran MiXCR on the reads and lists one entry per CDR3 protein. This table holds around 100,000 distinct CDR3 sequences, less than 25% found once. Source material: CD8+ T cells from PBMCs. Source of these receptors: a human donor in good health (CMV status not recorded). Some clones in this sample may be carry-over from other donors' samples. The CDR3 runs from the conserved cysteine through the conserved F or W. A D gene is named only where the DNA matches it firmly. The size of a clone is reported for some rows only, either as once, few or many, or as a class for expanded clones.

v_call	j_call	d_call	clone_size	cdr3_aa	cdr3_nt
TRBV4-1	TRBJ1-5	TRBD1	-	CASSPGGGGYNQPQHF	TGCGCCAGCAGCCCAGGGGGGGGGGGATACAATCAGCCCCAGCATTTT
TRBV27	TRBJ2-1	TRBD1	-	CASSTGAVIEQFF	TGTGCCAGCAGTACAGGGGCCGTCATTGAGCAGTTCTTC
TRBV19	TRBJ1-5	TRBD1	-	CASSTRDRDNQPQHF	TGTGCCAGTAGTACCCGGGACAGGGACAATCAGCCCCAGCATTTT
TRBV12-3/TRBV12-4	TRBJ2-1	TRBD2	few	CASSGISEAGGGHEQFF	TGTGCCAGCAGTGGTATTTCCGAAGCGGGAGGGGGACATGAGCAGTTCTTC
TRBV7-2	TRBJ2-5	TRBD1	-	CASSSYPYRGQETQYF	TGTGCCAGCAGCTCATACCCTTACAGGGGGCAAGAGACCCAGTACTTC
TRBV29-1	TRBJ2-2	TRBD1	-	CSVTGDRTGELFF	TGCAGCGTTACAGGGGATCGAACCGGGGAGCTGTTTTTT
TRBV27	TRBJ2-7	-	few	CASSSGDLREQYF	TGTGCCAGCAGTTCCGGAGATCTGCGCGAGCAGTACTTC
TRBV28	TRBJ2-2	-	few	CASSLPSYANTGELFF	TGTGCCAGCAGTTTGCCTAGTTACGCGAACACCGGGGAGCTGTTTTTT
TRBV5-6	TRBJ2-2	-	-	CASSLIQGPYTGELFF	TGTGCCAGCAGCTTGATTCAGGGGCCATACACCGGGGAGCTGTTTTTT
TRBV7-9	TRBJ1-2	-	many	CASSLPEGYGYTF	TGTGCCAGCAGCTTACCAGAGGGCTATGGCTACACCTTC
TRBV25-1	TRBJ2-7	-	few	CASRDRNSYEQYF	TGTGCCAGCAGAGACAGGAACTCCTACGAGCAGTACTTC
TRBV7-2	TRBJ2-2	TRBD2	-	CASSLRTSGTTPGGTGELFF	TGTGCCAGCAGCTTAAGGACTAGCGGGACCACCCCAGGCGGCACCGGGGAGCTGTTTTTT
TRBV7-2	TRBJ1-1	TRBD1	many	CASSRRQGANTEAFF	TGTGCCAGCAGCCGGAGACAGGGGGCGAACACTGAAGCTTTCTTT
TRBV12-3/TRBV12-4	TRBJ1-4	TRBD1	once	CASSPSSTGAGEKLFF	TGTGCCAGCAGTCCAAGCTCGACAGGGGCGGGTGAAAAACTGTTTTTT
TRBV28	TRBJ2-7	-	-	CASSLPQGYEQYF	TGTGCCAGCAGTTTGCCCCAGGGGTACGAGCAGTACTTC
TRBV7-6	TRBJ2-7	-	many	CASSADLYEQYF	TGTGCCAGCAGCGCCGACCTCTACGAGCAGTACTTC
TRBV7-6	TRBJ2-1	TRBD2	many	CASSSTPGTSVVGEQFF	TGTGCCAGCAGCTCGACGCCCGGGACTAGCGTCGTCGGTGAGCAGTTCTTC
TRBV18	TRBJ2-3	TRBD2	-	CASSPSTSAGTDTQYF	TGTGCCAGCTCACCTTCGACTAGCGCCGGCACAGATACGCAGTATTTT
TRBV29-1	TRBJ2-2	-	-	CSVEDGQNTGELFF	TGCAGCGTTGAAGACGGACAGAACACCGGGGAGCTGTTTTTT
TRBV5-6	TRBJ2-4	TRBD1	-	CASSFGTGQNIQYF	TGTGCCAGCAGCTTCGGGACAGGACAAAACATTCAGTACTTC
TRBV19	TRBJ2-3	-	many	CASTTGEGTDTQYF	TGTGCCAGTACCACGGGGGAGGGCACAGATACGCAGTATTTT
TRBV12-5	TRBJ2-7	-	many	CASGLDRAYEQYF	TGTGCTAGTGGTTTGGACAGGGCCTACGAGCAGTACTTC
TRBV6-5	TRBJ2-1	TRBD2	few	CASSYKVGGGNEQFF	TGTGCCAGCAGTTACAAGGTTGGCGGGGGTAATGAGCAGTTCTTC
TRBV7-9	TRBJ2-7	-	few	CASSSGSVLYEQYF	TGTGCCAGCAGCTCTGGGTCGGTCCTCTACGAGCAGTACTTC
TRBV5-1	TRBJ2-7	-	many	CASSTEEDGYEQYF	TGCGCCAGCAGCACGGAAGAGGACGGCTACGAGCAGTACTTC
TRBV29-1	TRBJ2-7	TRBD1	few	CSVQTGAYEQYF	TGCAGCGTTCAGACAGGGGCCTACGAGCAGTACTTC
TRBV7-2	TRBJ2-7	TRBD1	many	CASSATGAPSYEQYF	TGTGCCAGCAGCGCGACAGGGGCCCCCTCCTACGAGCAGTACTTC
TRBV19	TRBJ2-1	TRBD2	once	CASSITSGIYNEQFF	TGTGCCAGTAGTATAACTAGCGGGATCTACAATGAGCAGTTCTTC
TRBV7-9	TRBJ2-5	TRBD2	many	CASSPPGLAEQETQYF	TGTGCCAGCAGCCCACCGGGGCTAGCGGAGCAAGAGACCCAGTACTTC
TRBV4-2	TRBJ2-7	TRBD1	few	CASSHPGQESYEQYF	TGTGCCAGCAGCCACCCGGGACAGGAGTCCTACGAGCAGTACTTC
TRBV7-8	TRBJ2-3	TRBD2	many	CASSAGRGSDTQYF	TGTGCCAGCAGCGCCGGGAGGGGGAGCGATACGCAGTATTTT
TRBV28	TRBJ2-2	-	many	CASSPPEGRANTGELFF	TGTGCCAGCAGTCCCCCAGAGGGGCGGGCGAACACCGGGGAGCTGTTTTTT
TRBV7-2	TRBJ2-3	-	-	CASSLASDSTDTQYF	TGTGCCAGCAGCTTAGCTAGCGACAGCACAGATACGCAGTATTTT
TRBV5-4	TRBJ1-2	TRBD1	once	CASSLNQGAWGYTF	TGTGCCAGCAGCTTGAACCAGGGGGCCTGGGGCTACACCTTC
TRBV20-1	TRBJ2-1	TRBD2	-	CSAEPSGSLTRNEQFF	TGCAGTGCTGAGCCTAGCGGGAGTCTCACACGGAATGAGCAGTTCTTC
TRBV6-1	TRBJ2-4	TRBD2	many	CASSSRGGQNIQYF	TGTGCCAGCAGTTCGCGGGGGGGCCAAAACATTCAGTACTTC
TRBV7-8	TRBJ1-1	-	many	CASSFRRGGMNTEAFF	TGTGCCAGCAGTTTTAGAAGGGGAGGGATGAACACTGAAGCTTTCTTT
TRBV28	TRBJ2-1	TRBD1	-	CASSLLQGSNEQFF	TGTGCCAGCAGTCTCTTACAGGGGAGCAATGAGCAGTTCTTC
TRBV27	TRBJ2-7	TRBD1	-	CASSLSSGGLNEQYF	TGTGCCAGCAGTTTATCGTCAGGGGGCTTGAACGAGCAGTACTTC
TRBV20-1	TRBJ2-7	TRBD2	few	CSARDWVAGYEQYF	TGCAGTGCTAGAGATTGGGTAGCGGGGTACGAGCAGTACTTC
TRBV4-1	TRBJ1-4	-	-	CASSHGTTSEKLFF	TGCGCCAGCAGCCACGGGACGACCAGTGAAAAACTGTTTTTT
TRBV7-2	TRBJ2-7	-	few	CASSSLGTPAYEQYF	TGTGCCAGCAGCTCCCTAGGGACGCCAGCCTACGAGCAGTACTTC
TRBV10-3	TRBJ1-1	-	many	CAISEEGSTEAFF	TGTGCCATCAGTGAAGAGGGAAGCACTGAAGCTTTCTTT
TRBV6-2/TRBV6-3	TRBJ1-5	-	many	CASNNAGQSYQPQHF	TGTGCCAGCAATAACGCCGGACAGAGTTATCAGCCCCAGCATTTT
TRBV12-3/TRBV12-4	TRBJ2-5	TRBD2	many	CASSSSSGGIQETQYF	TGTGCCAGCAGTTCCTCTAGCGGGGGGATCCAAGAGACCCAGTACTTC
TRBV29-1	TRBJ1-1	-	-	CSVAQGGNTEAFF	TGCAGCGTCGCCCAGGGTGGGAACACTGAAGCTTTCTTT
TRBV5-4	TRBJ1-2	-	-	CASGPGGYTF	TGTGCCAGCGGTCCGGGCGGCTACACCTTC
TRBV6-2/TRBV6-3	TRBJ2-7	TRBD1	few	CASSYSPPNPDRDLYEQYF	TGTGCCAGCAGTTACTCGCCCCCTAACCCGGACAGGGACCTCTACGAGCAGTACTTC
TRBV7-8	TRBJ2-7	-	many	CASSLGTAVGEQYF	TGTGCCAGCAGCTTAGGGACTGCTGTAGGGGAGCAGTACTTC
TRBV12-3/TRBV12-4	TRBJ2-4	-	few	CASSLAGAVDIQYF	TGTGCCAGCAGTTTGGCGGGGGCGGTAGACATTCAGTACTTC
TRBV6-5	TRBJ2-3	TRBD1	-	CASSYSIPGQGLTDTQYF	TGTGCCAGCAGTTACTCTATTCCGGGACAGGGGCTCACAGATACGCAGTATTTT
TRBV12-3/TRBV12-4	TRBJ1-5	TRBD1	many	CASSLPGQGNQPQHF	TGTGCCAGCAGTTTGCCTGGACAGGGGAATCAGCCCCAGCATTTT
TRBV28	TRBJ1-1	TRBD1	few	CASSRGGARTEAFF	TGTGCCAGCAGTCGAGGGGGCGCGAGGACTGAAGCTTTCTTT
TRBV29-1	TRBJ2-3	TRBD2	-	CSVGLAGEIDTQYF	TGCAGCGTCGGACTAGCGGGAGAGATCGATACGCAGTATTTT
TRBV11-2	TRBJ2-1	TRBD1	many	CASSPTDRVGFF	TGTGCCAGCAGCCCGACTGACAGGGTAGGATTCTTC
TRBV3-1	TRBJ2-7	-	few	CASSQEGGDSYEQYF	TGTGCCAGCAGCCAAGAAGGCGGAGACTCCTACGAGCAGTACTTC
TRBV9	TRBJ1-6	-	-	CASSVGRSALGSPLHF	TGTGCCAGCAGCGTAGGTAGGAGTGCCCTCGGTTCACCCCTCCACTTT
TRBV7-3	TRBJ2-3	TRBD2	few	CASSLVLGGGRDTQYF	TGTGCCAGCAGCTTAGTTCTGGGGGGGGGTAGAGATACGCAGTATTTT
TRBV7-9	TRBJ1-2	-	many	CASSDATDGYTF	TGTGCCAGCAGCGACGCCACAGATGGCTACACCTTC
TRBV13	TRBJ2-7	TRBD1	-	CASSSGTVSSYEQYF	TGTGCCAGCAGCTCCGGGACAGTGAGCTCCTACGAGCAGTACTTC